This TCR beta chain stems from a study of beta chain features in type 1 diabetes. The study's findings and limits: There was a moderate but significant shortening of TCRB CDR3s in all four CD4+ subsets of Type 1 diabetes patients.

The ends were cut back, 7 bases at V and 2 bases at J, with 14 bases in the middle. There are 14 residues in the CDR3. In germline, CDR1 is SGHTA, CDR2 FQGNSA. This clone appeared a few times. The target antigen is unknown. CD45RO/CCR7/CD25/CD127/CD95/CD27 separated CD4+ naive, central memory, regulatory and stem cell-like memory cells by sorting. Purities over 98% were achieved in all sorted populations. Isolated RNA was reverse transcribed in full, so expressed TCRB transcripts were sequenced. Some clones are missing from TCRdb's copy, which holds only in-frame ones; the method was immunoSEQ multiplex PCR. This repertoire shows 250,000 to 300,000 clones, roughly an eighth found once; its top ten account for about 0.017%.

The rearrangement joins TRBV7-2 to TRBJ2-5; weak D call: TRBD2 (5 bases). Sequencing was carried out using naive CD4+ T cells from blood. This receptor was identified in a man younger than 45 with type 1 diabetes. The CDR3 nucleotides read TGTGCCAGCATCTTTGACCTAGCTCAAGAGACCCAGTACTTC. Translated, it gives CASIFDLAQETQYF.